The next 13 T cell receptor beta chains were all read from a single sample in a study of T cells in Graves' hyperthyroidism and ophthalmopathy. Amplification of TCR beta CDR3 regions used RNA as the template. The TCR CDR3 first-round RT-PCR relied on the HTBI primer set. TCRdb fed the multiplex PCR reads into MiXCR, producing one record per CDR3 protein. The sample gives roughly 660,000 distinct CDR3 sequences, roughly a sixth of which show up once; around 15% is in the top ten. Sequences were obtained from blood. These receptors were obtained from a man in his forties or fifties with Graves' hyperthyroidism.

The table lists this clonotype with many counts. The chain links TRBV27 to TRBJ1-5, with 10 bases lining up with TRBD1. CDR3 length: 14 residues. Trimming at V came to 6 bases and at J to 6 bases, leaving 5 bases not matched to a gene. CDR1 is MNHEY and CDR2 is SMNVEV in the germline V gene (reference sequence). CDR3 region: CASRGTGEFQPQHF. CDR3 nucleotide sequence: TGTGCCAGCAGGGGGACAGGGGAATTTCAGCCCCAGCATTTT.

The rearrangement links TRBV29-1 to TRBJ2-4; D uncertain. The germline gives CDR1 SQVTM, CDR2 ANQGSEA. The CDR3 covers 13 residues. The ends were cut back, 3 bases at V and 4 bases at J, with 10 bases in the middle. This chain's CDR3 is CSVEGWQKNIQYF. For the CDR3, the DNA is TGCAGCGTTGAGGGTTGGCAGAAAAACATTCAGTACTTC.

The rearrangement uses TRBV6-5 and TRBJ1-5, with a tentative D call TRBD1 (5 bases). The CDR3 is 15 amino acids. Trimming pared 3 bases from V and 4 bases from J, leaving 13 bases between. Germline V gives CDR1 MNHEY, CDR2 SVGAGI. The CDR3 loop reads CASSYLDRGNQPQHF. The CDR3 nucleotides read TGTGCCAGCAGTTATCTAGACAGAGGGAATCAGCCCCAGCATTTT.

This clonotype came up a few times. The chain couples TRBV19 to TRBJ2-2, with 9 bases matching TRBD2. There are 16 residues in the CDR3. Per the germline V gene, CDR1 is LNHDA and CDR2 is SQIVND (reference sequence). The J segment lost 3 bases and the V segment lost 3 bases, leaving 5 bases of the junction unmatched. The chain's CDR3 is CASSIEAGGYTGELFF. CDR3 sequence (DNA): TGTGCCAGTAGTATTGAAGCGGGAGGCTACACCGGGGAGCTGTTTTTT.

The V call is TRBV27, the J call TRBJ2-7; D not certain. V was clipped by 5 bases and J by 2 bases, with 7 bases between them. Germline values: CDR1 MNHEY, CDR2 SMNVEV (reference sequence). CDR3 length equals 12 residues. Here the CDR3 DNA reads TGTGCCAGCAGTCACCACCCCTACGAGCAGTACTTC. Translation gives CASSHHPYEQYF.

The CDR3: CASQGGGETQYF. The CDR3 bases are TGTGCCAGCCAAGGGGGCGGGGAGACCCAGTACTTC. The chain is built from TRBV19 and TRBJ2-5; 7 bases line up with TRBD1. The CDR3 spans 12 residues. V dropped 9 bases and J dropped 5; count of bases not matched to a gene: 6. The germline V gene has CDR1 LNHDA and CDR2 SQIVND (reference sequence).

A few counts support this clonotype. The chain couples TRBV19 to TRBJ2-1, with 7 positions matching TRBD2. The germline V gene has CDR1 LNHDA and CDR2 SQIVND (reference sequence). With 6 bases clipped from V and 2 bases from J, the junction kept 4 bases outside the gene matches. The CDR3 runs to 14 residues. The chain's CDR3 is CASREAGTYNEQFF. The CDR3 coding sequence is TGTGCCAGTAGGGAAGCGGGAACCTACAATGAGCAGTTCTTC.

This clonotype was detected ten times or more. This sequence joins TRBV6-1 and TRBJ1-6; D ambiguous. The CDR3 spans 13 residues. The V gene's germline CDR1 is MNHNS and CDR2 SASEGT. The germline V and J ends were trimmed by 7 bases and 7 bases, with 11 bases remaining between them. The CDR3 loop is CASTGLGNSPLHF. CDR3 coding DNA: TGTGCCAGCACTGGACTGGGGAATTCACCCCTCCACTTT.

On this clonotype: A read error may explain this, as a much larger clone is one base away. Because the CDR3's place on the DNA is in doubt, the DNA is left out and the CDR3 is given as listed by TCRdb. This chain uses TRBV27 with TRBJ2-5; TRBD1 is the table's D call and was not checked against the DNA. The germline CDR1 and CDR2 sequences are MNHEY and SMNVEV (reference sequence). Inclusive of both ends, the CDR3 amounts to 15 amino acids. This CDR3 is CASSFGQGIGETPYF.

This clonotype has more than one count but fewer than ten. CDR3 amino acids: CASSQEIGGRNEKLFF. The CDR3 DNA is TGCGCCAGCAGCCAAGAAATCGGCGGGCGTAATGAAAAACTGTTTTTT. The chain recombines TRBV4-1 with TRBJ1-4, with no clear D. The V end was cut by 0 bases, the J end by 4 bases, with 12 bases between. The germline V gene has CDR1 MGHRA and CDR2 YSYEKL. The CDR3 is made up of 16 amino acids.

This rearrangement joins TRBV19 to TRBJ2-2; TRBD1 matches 7 bases. V lost 7 bases and J lost 5; bases outside the gene matches: 10. There are 15 residues in the CDR3. The germline gives CDR1 LNHDA, CDR2 SQIVND (reference sequence). CDR3 sequence reads: CASNPGQIYTGELFF. The CDR3 DNA reads TGTGCCAGTAACCCGGGACAGATCTATACCGGGGAGCTGTTTTTT.

This clonotype was counted many times. V and J are TRBV7-9 and TRBJ2-1; 12 bases are shared with TRBD2. Germline V CDR1 and CDR2: SEHNR, FQNEAQ (reference sequence). This CDR3 comprises 16 residues. Unmatched junction bases numbered 6, after V lost 5 bases and J lost 4 bases. The CDR3 DNA sequence: TGTGCCAGCAGCGGCGGGACTAGCGGGCCTTACAATGAGCAGTTCTTC. Protein product: CASSGGTSGPYNEQFF.

This clonotype was found many times. CDR3 nucleotide sequence: TGTGCCAGCAGCCGAGGGATAGCGGGAGGATCAGATACGCAGTATTTT. The encoded protein is CASSRGIAGGSDTQYF. V usage is TRBV11-3 and J usage is TRBJ2-3; 10 nucleotides match TRBD2. The CDR3 is 16 residues long. CDR1 is SGHNT, CDR2 YENEEA, per germline. After removal of 5 bases from V and 4 bases from J, the junction contained 9 bases not matched to a gene.